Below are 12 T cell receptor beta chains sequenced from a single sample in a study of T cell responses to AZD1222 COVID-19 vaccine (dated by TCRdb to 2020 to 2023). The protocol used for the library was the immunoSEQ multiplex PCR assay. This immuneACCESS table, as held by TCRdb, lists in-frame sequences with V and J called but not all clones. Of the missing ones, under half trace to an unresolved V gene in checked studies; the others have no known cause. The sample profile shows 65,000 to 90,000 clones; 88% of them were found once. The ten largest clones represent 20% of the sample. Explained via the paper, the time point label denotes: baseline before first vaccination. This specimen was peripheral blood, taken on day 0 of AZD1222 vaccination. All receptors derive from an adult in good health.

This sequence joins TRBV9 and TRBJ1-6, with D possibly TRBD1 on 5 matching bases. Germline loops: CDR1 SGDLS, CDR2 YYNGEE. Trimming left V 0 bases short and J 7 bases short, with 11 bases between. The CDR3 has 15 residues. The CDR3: CASSVDGGDNSPLHF. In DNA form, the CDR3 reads TGTGCCAGCAGCGTAGATGGGGGGGACAATTCACCCCTCCACTTT.

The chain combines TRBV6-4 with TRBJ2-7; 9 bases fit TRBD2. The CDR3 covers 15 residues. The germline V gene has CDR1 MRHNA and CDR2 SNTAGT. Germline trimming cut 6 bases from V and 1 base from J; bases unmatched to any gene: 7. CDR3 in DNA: TGTGCCAGCAGCTATAGCGGGAGTCGATCCTACGAGCAGTACTTC. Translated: CASSYSGSRSYEQYF.

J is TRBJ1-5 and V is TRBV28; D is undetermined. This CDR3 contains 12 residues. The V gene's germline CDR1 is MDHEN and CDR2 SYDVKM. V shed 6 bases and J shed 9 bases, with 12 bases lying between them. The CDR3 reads CASSLGVLPQHF. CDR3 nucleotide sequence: TGTGCCAGCAGCCTAGGCGTTCTGCCCCAGCATTTT.

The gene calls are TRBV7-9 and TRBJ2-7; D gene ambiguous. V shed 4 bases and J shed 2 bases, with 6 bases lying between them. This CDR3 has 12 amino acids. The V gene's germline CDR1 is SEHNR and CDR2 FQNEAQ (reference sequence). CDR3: CASSSRPYEQYF. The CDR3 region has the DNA TGTGCCAGCAGCTCGCGCCCCTACGAGCAGTACTTC.

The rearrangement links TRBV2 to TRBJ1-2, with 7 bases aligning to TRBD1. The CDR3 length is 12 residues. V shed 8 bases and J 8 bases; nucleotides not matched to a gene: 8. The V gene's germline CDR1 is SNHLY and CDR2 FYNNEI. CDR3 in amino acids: CASVDRAEGYTF. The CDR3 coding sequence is TGTGCCAGCGTTGACAGGGCTGAGGGCTACACCTTC. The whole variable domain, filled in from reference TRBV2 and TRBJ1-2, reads EPEVTQTPSHQVTQMGQEVILRCVPISNHLYFYWYRQILGQKVEFLVSFYNNEISEKSEIFDDQFSVERPDGSNFTLKIRSTKLEDSAMYFCASVDRAEGYTFGSGTRLTVV.

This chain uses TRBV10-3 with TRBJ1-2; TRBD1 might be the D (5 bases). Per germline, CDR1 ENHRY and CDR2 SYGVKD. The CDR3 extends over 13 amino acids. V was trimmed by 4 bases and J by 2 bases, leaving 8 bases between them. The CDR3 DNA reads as TGTGCCATCAGTGGGGGCGCGAACTATGGCTACACCTTC. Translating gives CAISGGANYGYTF.

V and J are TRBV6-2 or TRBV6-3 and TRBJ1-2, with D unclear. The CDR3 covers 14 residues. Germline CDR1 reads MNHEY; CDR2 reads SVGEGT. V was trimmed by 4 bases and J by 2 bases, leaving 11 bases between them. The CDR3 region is CASSLVLINYGYTF. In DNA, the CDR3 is TGTGCCAGCAGTTTAGTCCTAATCAACTATGGCTACACCTTC.

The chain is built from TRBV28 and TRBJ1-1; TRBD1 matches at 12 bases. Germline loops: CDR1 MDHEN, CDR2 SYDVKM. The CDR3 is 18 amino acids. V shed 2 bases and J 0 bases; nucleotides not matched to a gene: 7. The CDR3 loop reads CASSLEGTGGPLNTEAFF. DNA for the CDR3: TGTGCCAGCAGTTTAGAGGGGACAGGGGGCCCTTTGAACACTGAAGCTTTCTTT.

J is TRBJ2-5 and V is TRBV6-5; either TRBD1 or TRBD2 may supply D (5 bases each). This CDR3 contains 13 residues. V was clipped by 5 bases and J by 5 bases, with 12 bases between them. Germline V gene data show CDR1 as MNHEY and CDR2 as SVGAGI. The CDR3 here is CASSPGPGETQYF. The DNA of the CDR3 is TGTGCCAGCAGTCCGGGACCAGGGGAGACCCAGTACTTC.

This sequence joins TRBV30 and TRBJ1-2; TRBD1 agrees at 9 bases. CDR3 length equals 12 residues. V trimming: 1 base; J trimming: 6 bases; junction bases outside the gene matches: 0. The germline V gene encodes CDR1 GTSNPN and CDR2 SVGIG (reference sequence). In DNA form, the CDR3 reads TGTGCCTGGAGTGGACAGGGGGATGGCTACACCTTC. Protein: CAWSGQGDGYTF.

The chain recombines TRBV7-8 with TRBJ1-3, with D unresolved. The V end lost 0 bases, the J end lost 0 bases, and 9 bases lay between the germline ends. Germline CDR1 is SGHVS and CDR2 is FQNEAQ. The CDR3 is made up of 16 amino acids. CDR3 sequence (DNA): TGTGCCAGCAGCTTAGCGGGCAACCACTCTGGAAACACCATATATTTT. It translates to CASSLAGNHSGNTIYF.

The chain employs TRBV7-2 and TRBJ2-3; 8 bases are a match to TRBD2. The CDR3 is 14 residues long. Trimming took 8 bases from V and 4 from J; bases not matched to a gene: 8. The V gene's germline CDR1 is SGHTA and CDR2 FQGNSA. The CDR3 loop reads CASGGGGPPDTQYF. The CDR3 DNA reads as TGTGCCAGCGGGGGCGGGGGGCCCCCAGATACGCAGTATTTT. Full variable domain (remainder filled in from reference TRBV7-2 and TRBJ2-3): GAGVSQSPSNKVTEKGKDVELRCDPISGHTALYWYRQSLGQGLEFLIYFQGNSAPDKSGLPSDRFSAERTGGSVSTLTIQRTQQEDSAVYLCASGGGGPPDTQYFGPGTRLTVL.